This passage covers 32 T cell receptor beta chains from one sample sequenced in a study of post-analysis software for immune sequencing data. These receptors have no known antigen. Overall study findings and caveats: With TRBV5-6, TRBV5-1 and TRBV20-1 included, 4 to 6 TRBV segments were more frequent in patients than in controls.

Carried by the TCR beta cDNA libraries were unique molecular identifiers. TCRdb re-derived calls from the PCR reads in MiXCR, one entry per CDR3 protein. The sample gives some 260,000 distinct CDR3 sequences, about 38% of which show up once; under 5% is in the top ten. Input material: blood. Receptors originate from a girl aged 10 to 17 with multiple sclerosis.

Many counts were recorded for this clonotype. The chain links TRBV29-1 to TRBJ1-5; no definite D call. CDR1 is SQVTM, CDR2 ANQGSEA, per germline. There are 13 residues in the CDR3. V lost 6 bases, J lost 0 bases, and 9 bases lay in between. The CDR3 is CSVADGSNQPQHF. Here the CDR3 DNA reads TGCAGCGTGGCGGACGGTAGCAATCAGCCCCAGCATTTT.

The chain couples TRBV20-1 to TRBJ2-1; D could derive from TRBD1 or TRBD2 (5 bases each). The CDR3 sequence is 11 residues long. The V end lost 5 bases, the J end lost 12 bases, and 14 bases lay between the germline ends. Germline CDR1 is DFQATT and CDR2 is SNEGSKA (reference sequence). CDR3: CSAPGSGGQFF. The CDR3 region has the DNA TGCAGTGCTCCAGGATCTGGGGGGCAGTTCTTC.

For this clonotype: Being one base from a much bigger clone, this may be a read error. This chain joins TRBV10-3 and TRBJ2-1, with 7 bases matching TRBD2. Looked up from germline, CDR1 is ENHRY and CDR2 is SYGVKD. This CDR3 region has 20 residues. After removal of 4 bases from V and 3 bases from J, the junction contained 21 bases not matched to a gene. CDR3 amino acids: CAISGPSGESAGSFYNEQFF. As DNA, the CDR3 is TGTGCCATCAGTGGGCCGAGCGGGGAAAGCGCCGGGAGCTTCTACAATGAGCAGTTCTTC.

In the case of this clonotype: A much bigger clone sits one base away, suggesting this may be a read error. The chain recombines TRBV6-5 with TRBJ1-6, with TRBD1 as a possible D gene (5 bases). The ends were cut back, 3 bases at V and 9 bases at J, with 12 bases in the middle. Per germline, CDR1 MNHEY and CDR2 SVGAGI. This CDR3 has 14 residues. The DNA for the CDR3 is TGTGCCAGCAGTTATGGGGCGACGGGTTCACCCCTCCACTTT. Protein: CASSYGATGSPLHF.

J is TRBJ1-2 and V is TRBV3-1, with D possibly being TRBD1 (6 bases). The CDR3 covers 15 residues. CDR1 and CDR2 (germline): LGHDT, YNNKEL (reference sequence). V lost 4 bases and J 9 bases, leaving 21 bases between the germline ends. CDR3 sequence reads: CASSPGQETAYSYTF. CDR3 DNA sequence: TGTGCCAGCAGCCCGGGACAAGAGACAGCTTATAGCTACACCTTC.

The sample holds a few counts of this clonotype. The chain has TRBV27 and TRBJ1-2, with D unclear. Germline CDR1 and CDR2: MNHEY and SMNVEV (reference sequence). The CDR3 has 14 amino acids. V was clipped by 5 bases and J by 7 bases, with 17 bases between them. The chain's CDR3 is CASSPRAGGGGYTF. The CDR3 region has the DNA TGTGCCAGCAGTCCCCGGGCGGGTGGAGGTGGCTACACCTTC.

Turning to this clonotype: This may be a read error, as it is one base from a much larger clone. V is TRBV12-3 or TRBV12-4 and J is TRBJ2-5; no definite D call. Trimming pared 6 bases from V and 5 bases from J, leaving 13 bases between. The CDR3 has 13 amino acids. The CDR3 sequence: CASSLKGRETQYF. Here the CDR3 DNA reads TGTGCCAGCAGCCTCAAGGGCCGGGAGACCCAGTACTTC.

This clonotype was seen only a few times. A much larger clone lies a single base off, so this may be a read error. The chain links TRBV29-1 to TRBJ1-2, with D perhaps TRBD1 (5 bases). Germline V gives CDR1 SQVTM, CDR2 ANQGSEA. CDR3 length: 12 residues. The CDR3: CSGEETRAGYTF. Here the CDR3 DNA reads TGCAGCGGTGAAGAAACCAGGGCCGGCTACACCTTC.

This clonotype was recorded many times. The chain uses TRBV18 and TRBJ2-1; D might be TRBD2 (6 bases). Trimming cost V 6 bases and J 4 bases, with 16 bases left between them. The CDR3 contains 15 residues. Germline assignment: CDR1 KGHSH and CDR2 LQKENI. The DNA for the CDR3 is TGTGCCAGCTCTCGGACTACCGGACGTTACAATGAGCAGTTCTTC. Its translation is CASSRTTGRYNEQFF.

V usage is TRBV5-1 and J usage is TRBJ2-5; D might be TRBD2 (5 bases). Looked up from germline, CDR1 is SGHRS and CDR2 is YFSETQ. V dropped 0 bases and J dropped 5 bases, with 11 bases sitting between them. The CDR3 sequence is 14 residues long. CDR3 region: CASSLGPGSETQYF. For the CDR3, the DNA is TGCGCCAGCAGCTTGGGACCGGGGTCCGAGACCCAGTACTTC.

This clonotype was counted at least ten times. The gene calls are TRBV24-1 and TRBJ2-5, with D perhaps matching TRBD2 (8 bases). CDR1 and CDR2 from the germline V gene are KGHDR and SFDVKD. This CDR3 is built from 17 residues. Trimming took off 5 bases at V and 7 bases at J, with 25 bases between the two ends. The CDR3 DNA reads TGTGCCACCAGTGGTAAACAGGGGATCTCTGCGGGAGGGACCCAGTACTTC. It codes for CATSGKQGISAGGTQYF.

This rearrangement joins TRBV21-1 to TRBJ2-1; the D call of TRBD1 is as the table states it, not checked on the DNA. TRBV21-1 is annotated as a pseudogene. The CDR3 has 14 amino acids. The CDR3 sequence: CASSKRPGRNEQFF. CDR3 sequence (DNA): TGTGCCAGCAGCAAACGGCCAGGGCGCAATGAGCAGTTCTTC.

This clonotype was counted many times. The chain joins TRBV5-6 to TRBJ1-1; 7 positions match TRBD1. Germline V gene lookup returns CDR1 SGHDT and CDR2 YYEEEE. The CDR3 is made up of 15 amino acids. With 4 bases clipped from V and 1 base from J, the junction kept 7 bases outside the gene matches. The CDR3 loop reads CASSNIDRENTEAFF. Here the CDR3 DNA reads TGTGCCAGCAGCAACATCGACAGGGAGAACACTGAAGCTTTCTTT.

This clonotype was counted between two and nine times. J is TRBJ1-1 and V is TRBV6-5; 9 bases line up with TRBD1. V dropped 6 bases and J dropped 10; count of bases not matched to a gene: 3. The CDR3 sequence is 11 residues long. From germline, CDR1 is MNHEY and CDR2 SVGAGI. CDR3 loop: CASRGQGSAFF. CDR3 in DNA: TGTGCCAGCAGGGGACAGGGCTCAGCTTTCTTT.

This clonotype was detected only a few times. V is TRBV4-2 and J is TRBJ1-1; D gene uncertain. The CDR3 totals 13 residues. V lost 0 bases and J lost 4, with 6 bases in between. Germline CDR1 LGHNA, CDR2 YNFKEQ. The CDR3 here is CASSQERGTEAFF. The DNA for the CDR3 is TGTGCCAGCAGCCAAGAAAGAGGCACTGAAGCTTTCTTT.

The V call is TRBV20-1, the J call TRBJ2-1; D tentatively reads TRBD1 or TRBD2 (6 bases each). The CDR3 is made up of 16 amino acids. Germline assignment: CDR1 DFQATT and CDR2 SNEGSKA (reference sequence). V shed 6 bases and J shed 4 bases, with 22 bases lying between them. CDR3 residues: CSAPRGLARVYNEQFF. Written as DNA, the CDR3 is TGCAGTGCCCCCCGGGGGCTAGCGAGGGTGTACAATGAGCAGTTCTTC.

The chain carries TRBV19 and TRBJ1-1; possibly TRBD1 for D (5 bases). The CDR3 contains 13 residues. CDR1 is LNHDA and CDR2 is SQIVND in the germline V gene (reference sequence). Between the trimmed V and J ends, which lost 10 bases and 1 base, there was a span of 13 bases. The CDR3: CAIQGRGNTEAFF. CDR3 bases: TGTGCCATTCAAGGGAGGGGGAACACTGAAGCTTTCTTT. Combining the CDR3 with reference TRBV19 and TRBJ1-1 gives the whole variable domain DGGITQSPKYLFRKEGQNVTLSCEQNLNHDAMYWYRQDPGQGLRLIYYSQIVNDFQKGDIAEGYSVSREKKESFPLTVTSAQKNPTAFYLCAIQGRGNTEAFFGQGTRLTVV.

The V and J genes are TRBV19 and TRBJ1-1; 10 nucleotides agree with TRBD1. The germline gives CDR1 LNHDA, CDR2 SQIVND (reference sequence). V trimming: 6 bases; J trimming: 4 bases; junction bases outside the gene matches: 5. There are 14 residues in the CDR3. The CDR3 region is CASSKRQGATEAFF. In nucleotides, the CDR3 is TGTGCCAGTAGCAAGAGACAGGGGGCCACTGAAGCTTTCTTT.

The chain recombines TRBV7-3 with TRBJ2-7; tentatively, D is TRBD2 (6 bases). CDR1 is SGHTA, CDR2 FQGTGA, per germline. Deletions cut 2 bases from V and 3 bases from J, with 11 bases between. The CDR3 totals 14 residues. The CDR3 DNA is TGTGCCAGCAGCTTAGACGGGGGAAACTACGAGCAGTACTTC. This codes for CASSLDGGNYEQYF. Together with reference TRBV7-3 and TRBJ2-7, the CDR3 gives the full variable domain: GAGVSQTPSNKVTEKGKYVELRCDPISGHTALYWYRQSLGQGPEFLIYFQGTGAADDSGLPNDRFFAVRPEGSVSTLKIQRTERGDSAVYLCASSLDGGNYEQYFGPGTRLTVT.

Note on this clonotype: This may come from a read error, since a much larger clone is one base off. CDR3 region: CSAGRRASRANVLTF. The CDR3 region has the DNA TGCAGTGCTGGCCGCAGGGCTTCACGGGCCAACGTCCTGACTTTC. This chain uses TRBV20-1 with TRBJ2-6, with D maybe TRBD1 (5 bases). Germline V gene lookup returns CDR1 DFQATT and CDR2 SNEGSKA (reference sequence). Trimming took off 5 bases at V and 5 bases at J, with 16 bases between the two ends. The CDR3 extends over 15 amino acids.

This clonotype was found once. This may come from a read error, since a much larger clone is one base off. The chain carries TRBV27 and TRBJ2-5, with 10 positions matching TRBD2. The CDR3 covers 13 residues. V shed 6 bases, J shed 12 bases, and the junction held 10 bases outside the gene matches. The germline CDR1 and CDR2 sequences are MNHEY and SMNVEV (reference sequence). The CDR3: CASRGLAGAEEYF. The CDR3 coding sequence is TGTGCCAGCAGGGGGCTAGCGGGAGCTGAGGAGTACTTC.

The sample holds a few counts of this clonotype. This sequence joins TRBV10-3 and TRBJ2-4, with unresolved D. Trimming removed 6 bases from V and 8 bases from J, with 14 bases in between. This CDR3 has 13 amino acids. Per germline, CDR1 ENHRY and CDR2 SYGVKD. The CDR3 DNA sequence: TGTGCCATCAGCCAAGAATCTGGGGACATTCAGTACTTC. Translating gives CAISQESGDIQYF.

About this clonotype: This clone may be a read error of a much larger clone one base away. As DNA, the CDR3 is TGTGCCACCAGCTTATCTGGCACTAACTATGGCTACATCTTC. Translation: CATSLSGTNYGYIF. This chain uses TRBV15 with TRBJ1-2; D uncertain. Looked up from germline, CDR1 is LNHNV and CDR2 is YYDKDF (reference sequence). The CDR3 contains 14 residues.

This chain's CDR3 is CASSYDRGNQPQHF. The CDR3 DNA follows: TGTGCCAGCAGTTACGACAGGGGAAATCAGCCCCAGCATTTT. The chain uses TRBV7-9 and TRBJ1-5; the match to TRBD1 covers 8 bases. Germline lookup yields CDR1 SEHNR and CDR2 FQNEAQ (reference sequence). V trimming: 6 bases; J trimming: 4 bases; junction bases outside the gene matches: 5. The CDR3 runs to 14 residues.

The chain is built from TRBV28 and TRBJ2-5; D gene uncertain. The CDR3 loop spans 14 amino acids. Germline V gene sequence: CDR1 MDHEN, CDR2 SYDVKM. V lost 6 bases and J 0 bases, leaving 11 bases between the germline ends. The CDR3 DNA is TGTGCCAGCAGGCCTCTAGGGAACCAAGAGACCCAGTACTTC. It specifies CASRPLGNQETQYF.

This chain connects TRBV10-3 to TRBJ2-7, with 11 positions matching TRBD2. The CDR3 loop spans 14 amino acids. The V gene's germline CDR1 is ENHRY and CDR2 SYGVKD. Trimming at V came to 3 bases and at J to 5 bases, leaving 3 bases not matched to a gene. The CDR3 loop is CAISDLAGGHEQYF. The CDR3 nucleotides read TGTGCCATCAGTGATCTAGCGGGAGGTCACGAGCAGTACTTC.

This clonotype has only a few counts. The chain employs TRBV19 and TRBJ1-2; D might be TRBD1 (5 bases). Trimming took off 9 bases at V and 6 bases at J, with 20 bases between the two ends. Germline CDR1 and CDR2: LNHDA and SQIVND (reference sequence). The CDR3 is 14 amino acids. The CDR3 here is CASDRGGRVHGYTF. CDR3 nucleotides: TGTGCCAGCGATAGGGGCGGCAGAGTCCATGGCTACACCTTC.

The V call is TRBV12-3 or TRBV12-4, the J call TRBJ2-3; perhaps TRBD2 as D (6 bases). The CDR3 is 15 residues long. Trimming removed 5 bases from V and 2 bases from J, with 14 bases in between. CDR3 nucleotide sequence: TGTGCCAGCAGTGGCCGGGACTCATACACAGATACGCAGTATTTT. Translation gives CASSGRDSYTDTQYF.

This rearrangement joins TRBV10-2 to TRBJ1-2, with D unresolved. Per germline, CDR1 WSHSY and CDR2 SAAADI. V was cut by 3 bases and J by 2 bases, with 7 bases left in between. The CDR3 totals 13 residues. The CDR3 DNA reads as TGCGCCAGCAGTGAAAGGGCGAACTATGGCTACACCTTC. It encodes CASSERANYGYTF.

The V call is TRBV5-1, the J call TRBJ2-5; 11 bases are a match to TRBD1. Germline trimming cut 2 bases from V and 3 bases from J; bases unmatched to any gene: 6. The CDR3 sequence is 16 residues long. Looked up from germline, CDR1 is SGHRS and CDR2 is YFSETQ. The CDR3, as DNA: TGCGCCAGCAGCTTTGCGGGACAGGGGGTTAAAGAGACCCAGTACTTC. It encodes CASSFAGQGVKETQYF. The full variable domain, completed using reference TRBV5-1 and TRBJ2-5, is KAGVTQTPRYLIKTRGQQVTLSCSPISGHRSVSWYQQTPGQGLQFLFEYFSETQRNKGNFPGRFSGRQFSNSRSEMNVSTLELGDSALYLCASSFAGQGVKETQYFGPGTRLLVL.

This clonotype has more than one count but fewer than ten. Just one base apart from a much larger clone, this may be a read error. The rearrangement uses TRBV10-3 and TRBJ2-1; TRBD1 is a possible D gene (6 bases). Germline CDR1 reads ENHRY; CDR2 reads SYGVKD. The CDR3 runs 12 residues. The CDR3 here is CTISADRGEQFF. CDR3 bases: TGTACCATCAGTGCGGACAGAGGTGAGCAGTTCTTC.

The sample holds many counts of this clonotype. The V call is TRBV7-9, the J call TRBJ1-6, with D possibly being TRBD1 (6 bases). The CDR3 sequence is 15 residues long. The V end was cut by 5 bases, the J end by 7 bases, with 15 bases between. Germline values: CDR1 SEHNR, CDR2 FQNEAQ (reference sequence). CDR3 sequence reads: CASSLWTEQNSPLHF. CDR3 nucleotides: TGTGCCAGCAGCCTGTGGACAGAACAGAATTCACCCCTCCACTTT.